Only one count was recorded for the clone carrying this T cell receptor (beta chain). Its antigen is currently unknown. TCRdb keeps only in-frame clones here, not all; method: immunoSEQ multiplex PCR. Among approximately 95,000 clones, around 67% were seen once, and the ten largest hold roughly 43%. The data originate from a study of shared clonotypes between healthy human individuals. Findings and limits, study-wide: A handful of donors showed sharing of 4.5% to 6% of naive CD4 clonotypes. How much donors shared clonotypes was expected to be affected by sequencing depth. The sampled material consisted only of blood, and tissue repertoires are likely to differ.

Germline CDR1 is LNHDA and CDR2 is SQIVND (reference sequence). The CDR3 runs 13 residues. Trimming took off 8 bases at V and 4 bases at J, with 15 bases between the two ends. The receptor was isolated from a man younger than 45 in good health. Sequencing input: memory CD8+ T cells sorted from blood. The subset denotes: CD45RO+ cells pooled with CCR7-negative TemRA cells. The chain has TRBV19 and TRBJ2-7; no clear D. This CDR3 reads CASSGPQRYEQYF. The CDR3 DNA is TGTGCCAGTTCTGGACCCCAACGGTACGAGCAGTACTTC.